These 13 T cell receptor beta chains were all obtained from the same sample, sequenced in a study of blood T cells in healthy people across ages. A second about 6 to 11 cycle PCR used barcoded and J-beta primers. One entry per CDR3 protein, called by TCRdb with MiXCR from the 5' RACE reads. The table lists 800,000 to 950,000 distinct CDR3 sequences, 48% of them singletons. Sequenced input: blood. These receptors were collected from a man aged 25 to 40 in good health.

The chain uses TRBV6-2 or TRBV6-3 and TRBJ1-2; D remains ambiguous. Deletions cut 5 bases from V and 2 bases from J, with 9 bases between. The CDR3 is made up of 13 amino acids. In germline, CDR1 is MNHEY, CDR2 SVGEGT. CDR3 sequence (DNA): TGTGCCAGCAGTGACGTGGGGAACTATGGCTACACCTTC. It is translated as CASSDVGNYGYTF.

The chain is built from TRBV4-2 and TRBJ2-7; possibly TRBD1 or TRBD2 for D (5 bases each). The V end lost 1 base, the J end lost 4 bases, and 11 bases lay between the germline ends. This CDR3 contains 14 residues. The V gene's germline CDR1 is LGHNA and CDR2 YNFKEQ. Written as DNA, the CDR3 is TGTGCCAGCAGCCAAGGGGGGTGGGGTTACGAGCAGTACTTC. Translation: CASSQGGWGYEQYF.

This clonotype was counted a single time. The chain joins TRBV20-1 to TRBJ2-7; D ambiguous. The germline V and J ends were trimmed by 2 bases and 0 bases, with 11 bases remaining between them. Germline V gene sequence: CDR1 DFQATT, CDR2 SNEGSKA (reference sequence). This CDR3 is built from 14 residues. The CDR3 sequence: CSARSSLSSYEQYF. The CDR3 DNA reads TGCAGTGCTAGAAGTTCCTTGAGCTCCTACGAGCAGTACTTC.

The chain couples TRBV7-6 to TRBJ1-4; D is undetermined. This CDR3 contains 13 residues. Trimming took 5 bases from V and 8 from J, leaving 12 bases between them. In germline, CDR1 is SGHVS, CDR2 FNYEAQ. CDR3 sequence reads: CASSLIRPEKLFF. As DNA, the CDR3 is TGTGCCAGCAGCCTTATTCGACCGGAAAAACTGTTTTTT.

This clonotype appeared a few times. This chain joins TRBV5-1 and TRBJ2-1; D uncertain. Germline V CDR1 and CDR2: SGHRS, YFSETQ. The CDR3 has 15 amino acids. V was cut by 1 base and J by 3 bases, with 11 bases left in between. The CDR3 nucleotides read TGCGCCAGCAGCTTGTCCCCACCGAACTACAATGAGCAGTTCTTC. Translated, it gives CASSLSPPNYNEQFF.

This clonotype was recorded a few times. The chain uses TRBV4-2 and TRBJ1-2, with TRBD1 as a possible D gene (6 bases). Germline CDR1 and CDR2: LGHNA and YNFKEQ. This CDR3 is 15 amino acids long. Trimming left V 0 bases short and J 2 bases short, with 10 bases between. The CDR3 sequence: CASSQEGGANYGYTF. In DNA form, the CDR3 reads TGTGCCAGCAGCCAAGAGGGGGGGGCCAACTATGGCTACACCTTC.

The table lists this clonotype with many counts. This rearrangement joins TRBV10-3 to TRBJ2-5; 7 nucleotides line up with TRBD2. The V gene end was trimmed by 5 bases and the J gene end by 1 base; junction bases not matched to a gene: 4. This CDR3 is built from 14 residues. Germline CDR1 and CDR2: ENHRY and SYGVKD. CDR3 bases: TGTGCCATCAGTACTAGCGAGGCCCAAGAGACCCAGTACTTC. This gives the protein CAISTSEAQETQYF.

This chain joins TRBV7-9 and TRBJ1-2; D remains unclear. CDR1 is SEHNR, CDR2 FQNEAQ, per germline (reference sequence). The CDR3 spans 12 residues. Trimming took 4 bases from V and 6 from J, leaving 9 bases between them. The CDR3: CASSSRWDGYTF. DNA of the CDR3: TGTGCCAGCAGCTCCCGGTGGGATGGCTACACCTTC.

V and J are TRBV27 and TRBJ1-2, with D possibly being TRBD1 (5 bases). Germline CDR1 and CDR2: MNHEY and SMNVEV (reference sequence). V lost 6 bases to trimming and J lost 2 bases, with 13 bases between them. The CDR3 contains 14 residues. As DNA, the CDR3 is TGTGCCAGCAGACCGGGACCGATAAACTATGGCTACACCTTC. It codes for CASRPGPINYGYTF.

This clonotype was detected only once. V and J are TRBV15 and TRBJ2-1; D uncertain. This CDR3 is built from 14 residues. Trimming left V 0 bases short and J 7 bases short, with 10 bases between. CDR1 LNHNV and CDR2 YYDKDF come from the germline V gene (reference sequence). The chain's CDR3 is CATSRDAYGNEQFF. The CDR3 DNA sequence: TGTGCCACCAGCAGAGATGCGTATGGGAATGAGCAGTTCTTC.

The chain is built from TRBV2 and TRBJ2-1; TRBD2 matches 8 bases. This CDR3 spans 16 amino acids. With V trimmed by 4 bases and J by 3 bases, 8 bases remained unmatched. In germline, CDR1 is SNHLY, CDR2 FYNNEI. The CDR3, as DNA: TGTGCCAGCAGTGGCCAAGCGGGGGTAAGCTACAATGAGCAGTTCTTC. Translation gives CASSGQAGVSYNEQFF. Together with reference TRBV2 and TRBJ2-1, the CDR3 gives the full variable domain: EPEVTQTPSHQVTQMGQEVILRCVPISNHLYFYWYRQILGQKVEFLVSFYNNEISEKSEIFDDQFSVERPDGSNFTLKIRSTKLEDSAMYFCASSGQAGVSYNEQFFGPGTRLTVL.

The CDR3 loop reads CSVGPLGEGYEQYF. Here the CDR3 DNA reads TGCAGCGTTGGGCCTTTAGGGGAGGGCTACGAGCAGTACTTC. V and J are TRBV29-1 and TRBJ2-4; 7 nucleotides agree with TRBD2. The DNA end lines up better with TRBJ2-7; the J call may be wrong. Germline V lookup: CDR1 SQVTM, CDR2 ANQGSEA. CDR3 length: 14 amino acids.

To note about this clonotype: One end of the junction varies from germline; a read error may be responsible. This chain joins TRBV3-1 and TRBJ1-5; D may be TRBD1 (6 bases). The CDR3 is made up of 13 amino acids. CDR1 is LGHDT and CDR2 is YNNKEL in the germline V gene (reference sequence). CDR3 loop: CTSSQVGGQPQHF. In DNA, the CDR3 is TGTACCAGCAGCCAAGTAGGGGGGCAGCCCCAGCATTTT.